The present T cell receptor beta chain was sequenced within a study of PD-1 blockade in classical Hodgkin lymphoma (dated by TCRdb to 2020 to 2021). For context, the study as a whole: Nivolumab dosing was 3 mg/kg intravenously every 2 weeks, continuing until either disease progression or unacceptable toxicity. The study used TCR beta sequencing and CyTOF to define a peripheral blood immune signature of response to PD-1 blockade in classical Hodgkin lymphoma. Summary of the overall study and its limitations: Baseline TCR diversity was reported as lower in newly diagnosed patients than in healthy donors, and lower still in relapsed/refractory patients. Only a single clinical trial cohort was studied, and what caused the repertoire differences, possibly disease activity or prior therapy, remained undefined. Diversity was lower in patients who began nivolumab less than 1 year after ASCT, so these patients were left out of later analyses to avoid confounding by immune reconstitution. CD4+ but not CD8+ TCR diversity rose significantly by C4D1 (p=0.0027 vs p=0.16), most apparent in complete responders (p=0.02). Baseline diversity similar to that of newly diagnosed patients was observed in trial patients achieving complete response, whereas significantly lower diversity was observed in partial responders and progressors.

The Qiagen DNeasy kit was used to extract genomic DNA from unsorted PBMCs and from the negatively selected CD4+ and CD8+ fractions. TCR beta CDR3 regions were subjected to amplification by immunoSEQ multiplex PCR with primers that anneal to V and J segments. A synthetic immune receptor repertoire was used to minimize amplification bias, and any residual bias was removed computationally once sequencing was done. The paper's data handling went like this. Repertoire diversity was quantified as the Shannon entropy index using custom Python scripts. Unsorted, CD4+ and CD8+ repertoires were analyzed separately, except in combined analyses where CD4+ and CD8+ sequences were merged in silico. Clonal expansion was defined as a frequency increase of at least 2-fold after treatment compared with C1D1, and clones undetected at baseline were assigned a pseudocount of 0.5. Clones with 0 or 1 copy at C1D1 were defined as singleton clones, while clones with 2 or more copies were defined as non-singleton clones. Clones expanded in unsorted samples were assigned a CD4+, CD8+ or unknown annotation through matching of protein sequences in sorted samples from the same patient. Wilcoxon tests were applied to paired samples to test diversity changes from C1D1 to C4D1. In its TCRdb copy, this immuneACCESS table keeps in-frame sequences only and misses some clones. Where compared with another copy, unresolved V genes explain less than half of these, and the others have no known cause. Clone size and the V and J calls come from that table; the DNA yielded D and trimming. This sample gives 20,000 or so clones in total; roughly three quarters of them show up just once. Of the sample, about 20% is held by the ten largest clones.

The germline V gene encodes CDR1 MNHNS and CDR2 SASEGT. Relative to germline, V is missing 5 bases and J is missing 8 bases, with 11 bases of the junction outside any gene match. Counted from cysteine to phenylalanine, this CDR3 has 15 amino acids. Just the 45-base CDR3 DNA is kept, in frame starting at base 1. This clone was seen only a few times. This clone's antigen is unknown. Nothing much larger sits one base from this clone, and base qualities are not available. What this sample's time point label stands for: cycle 4 day 1 (C4D1), after less than seven weeks of nivolumab. Every trial patient had relapsed after autologous stem cell transplantation, and cohorts A, B and C differed in prior brentuximab vedotin exposure. The trial cohort comprised some 60 patients with relapsed/refractory classical Hodgkin lymphoma whose best overall responses were complete response, partial response or progressive disease. Single-agent nivolumab was administered to trial patients in the multi-cohort phase II CheckMate 205 trial. An independent review committee assessed best overall response by applying the 2007 International Working Group response criteria. Trial PBMCs were obtained immediately prior to nivolumab initiation (C1D1) and on therapy at cycle 2 day 1 and cycle 4 day 1. Peripheral blood was collected in 8 mL Vacutainer Cell Preparation Tubes, from which PBMCs were isolated by centrifugation and then cryopreserved.

The TCR originated in a human donor with classical Hodgkin lymphoma. The sequenced sample was peripheral blood mononuclear cells (PBMCs), obtained before the fourth cycle of nivolumab. The chain couples TRBV6-1 to TRBJ1-4; the central 7 bases match TRBD1. The CDR3 corresponds to CASSLDRVGNEKLFF. DNA sequence: TGTGCCAGCAGTCTAGACAGGGTAGGAAACGAAAAACTGTTTTTT.